This T cell receptor (beta chain) comes out of a study of T cell clonotyping in hematopoietic cell transplantation. Study at large: Recipients' pretransplant samples followed cytoreduction. General study findings and limits: Recipient TCR diversity dropped after transplant; expanded clonotypes rose from day 30 to 180. Broader posttransplant TCR repertoire diversity was predicted by graft donor and pretransplant recipient Inverse Simpson Index values. At the given depth, recipient repertoires were over 97% de novo clonotypes.

With regard to this clone: What it recognizes is unknown.

The V gene's germline CDR1 is MGHRA and CDR2 YSYEKL. The CDR3 has 13 residues. Trimming took 6 bases from V and 10 from J, leaving 16 bases between them. Clones were sequenced by immunoSEQ multiplex PCR, and TCRdb holds only the in-frame ones, with some missing. This sample carries about 41,000 clones, 85% of them seen once, and the ten largest clones take 2.5% to 3%. Time point in this sample: recipient sample about 28 days before transplant, after cytoreduction. The chain carries TRBV4-1 and TRBJ2-1; D remains unclear. This clonotype was sampled from a man aged 60-69 years with acute myeloid leukemia. Some clones in this sample may be carry-over from other donors' samples. Sequences were derived from peripheral blood mononuclear cells, sampled before stem cell transplant. For the CDR3, the DNA is TGCGCCAGCAGTTTGGACGGCCTCAGGGAGCAGTTCTTC. It encodes CASSLDGLREQFF.